These 18 T cell receptor beta chains share one sample of origin, sequenced in a study of shared clonotypes between healthy human individuals. Profiled with immunoSEQ multiplex PCR; TCRdb holds only in-frame clones, not every one. In the table there are roughly 2.5 million clones, just over 90% of which are singletons. Material: naive CD4+ T cells sorted from blood. Regarding subset: CD45RA+ positively selected. The receptors originated from a man aged 18 to 35 in good health.

This clone occurred once. The CDR3 loop is CASSPLGKREVGGELFF. For the CDR3, the DNA is TGTGCCAGCAGTCCTCTAGGCAAGCGGGAGGTCGGCGGGGAGCTGTTTTTT. The chain couples TRBV27 to TRBJ2-2; TRBD2 aligns across 9 bases. The CDR3 spans 17 residues. CDR1 is MNHEY and CDR2 is SMNVEV in the germline V gene (reference sequence). The J segment lost 7 bases and the V segment lost 5 bases, leaving 14 bases of the junction unmatched.

This CDR3 is CASSQVRRNSPLHF. The CDR3 bases are TGTGCCAGCAGCCAGGTACGGCGGAATTCACCCCTCCACTTT. The chain couples TRBV14 to TRBJ1-6, with D unclear. The V gene lost 3 bases and the J gene lost 7 bases, with 10 bases spanning the gap. This CDR3 has 14 amino acids. From germline, CDR1 is SGHDN and CDR2 FVKESK.

This clone came up once. Mismatch with germline at one junction end may stem from a read error. The rearrangement links TRBV2 to TRBJ2-1; the D gene could be TRBD1 or TRBD2 (7 bases each). Germline values: CDR1 SNHLY, CDR2 FYNNEI. This CDR3 has 14 amino acids. CDR3 in amino acids: CASNAGDRYTEQFF. The CDR3 DNA is TGTGCCAGCAATGCGGGGGACAGATACACTGAGCAGTTCTTC. Drawing the rest from reference TRBV2 and TRBJ2-1, the complete variable domain is EPEVTQTPSHQVTQMGQEVILRCVPISNHLYFYWYRQILGQKVEFLVSFYNNEISEKSEIFDDQFSVERPDGSNFTLKIRSTKLEDSAMYFCASNAGDRYTEQFFGPGTRLTVL.

The chain employs TRBV14 and TRBJ2-5; D ambiguous. The germline CDR1 and CDR2 sequences are SGHDN and FVKESK. V was cut by 1 base and J by 5 bases, with 8 bases left in between. This CDR3 has 13 residues. CDR3 nucleotide sequence: TGTGCCAGCAGCCAAGGTTTTTGGGAGACCCAGTACTTC. Protein product: CASSQGFWETQYF.

This clone was found once. The CDR3 region is CASTTRDRDQPQHF. The DNA of the CDR3 is TGTGCCAGTACTACACGGGACCGCGATCAGCCCCAGCATTTT. The chain combines TRBV19 with TRBJ1-5, with a tentative D call TRBD1 (5 bases). Germline V lookup: CDR1 LNHDA, CDR2 SQIVND (reference sequence). Deletions cut 7 bases from V and 5 bases from J, with 15 bases between. CDR3 size: 14 residues. The whole variable domain, filled in from reference TRBV19 and TRBJ1-5, reads DGGITQSPKYLFRKEGQNVTLSCEQNLNHDAMYWYRQDPGQGLRLIYYSQIVNDFQKGDIAEGYSVSREKKESFPLTVTSAQKNPTAFYLCASTTRDRDQPQHFGDGTRLSIL.

This chain uses TRBV11-2 with TRBJ1-2; maybe TRBD1 (6 bases). The V gene's germline CDR1 is SGHAT and CDR2 FQNNGV. The CDR3 contains 15 residues. The V end was cut by 5 bases, the J end by 5 bases, with 18 bases between. The CDR3 nucleotides are TGTGCCAGCAGCCCCCTAGGGGAGGGGGGATATGGCTACACCTTC. As protein: CASSPLGEGGYGYTF.

The chain combines TRBV6-5 with TRBJ2-5, with D perhaps matching TRBD1 (5 bases). The germline V and J ends were trimmed by 5 bases and 6 bases, with 10 bases remaining between them. Germline V lookup: CDR1 MNHEY, CDR2 SVGAGI. The CDR3 is 12 residues long. As DNA, the CDR3 is TGTGCCAGCAGTCCCCAGGGCCAGACCCAGTACTTC. Its protein product is CASSPQGQTQYF.

This clone was picked up one time. V gene TRBV7-8 combines with J gene TRBJ1-1; 9 nucleotides align to TRBD1. The CDR3 has 16 residues. Germline CDR1 and CDR2: SGHVS and FQNEAQ. V shed 6 bases, J shed 4 bases, and the junction held 12 bases outside the gene matches. The CDR3 spells CASRSRTGVSSTEAFF. As DNA, the CDR3 is TGTGCCAGCAGATCCCGGACAGGGGTTAGTTCCACTGAAGCTTTCTTT. Full variable domain (outside the CDR3, taken from reference TRBV7-8 and TRBJ1-1): GAGVSQSPRYKVAKRGQDVALRCDPISGHVSLFWYQQALGQGPEFLTYFQNEAQLDKSGLPSDRFFAERPEGSVSTLKIQRTQQEDSAVYLCASRSRTGVSSTEAFFGQGTRLTVV.

This clone was seen just once. Other DNA sequences in the sample encode the same CDR3. This rearrangement joins TRBV29-1 to TRBJ2-3; 11 bases match TRBD2. The CDR3 length is 14 residues. Losses at the gene ends were 6 bases for V and 6 bases for J; bases not matched to a gene: 8. The V gene's germline CDR1 is SQVTM and CDR2 ANQGSEA. This CDR3 reads CSVRLAGGSDTQYF. The CDR3 DNA reads as TGCAGCGTGCGGCTAGCGGGAGGCTCGGATACGCAGTATTTT.

This clone was observed once. V gene TRBV4-1 combines with J gene TRBJ2-2, with 11 bases that match TRBD2. The V segment lost 2 bases and the J segment 0 bases; nucleotides outside the gene matches: 11. The V gene's germline CDR1 is MGHRA and CDR2 YSYEKL. The CDR3 has 20 residues. The CDR3 DNA sequence: TGCGCCAGCAGCCAACCTCCGGGACTAGCGGCAGTGTCGAACACCGGGGAGCTGTTTTTT. Its translation: CASSQPPGLAAVSNTGELFF.

The chain recombines TRBV5-1 with TRBJ1-1; D gene uncertain. V lost 2 bases, J lost 1 base, and 12 bases lay in between. CDR3 length equals 15 residues. CDR1 is SGHRS and CDR2 is YFSETQ in the germline V gene. The CDR3 reads CASSFGHPSNTEAFF. The CDR3 DNA sequence: TGCGCCAGCAGCTTTGGGCATCCCTCGAACACTGAAGCTTTCTTT.

The V and J genes are TRBV4-3 and TRBJ2-7; either TRBD1 or TRBD2 may fit D (5 bases each). The CDR3 consists of 15 residues. CDR1 LGHNA and CDR2 YSLEER come from the germline V gene. V was pared by 2 bases and J by 0 bases, with 11 bases between. CDR3 in amino acids: CASSQSGTPSYEQYF. The CDR3 DNA follows: TGCGCCAGCAGCCAATCCGGGACCCCCTCCTACGAGCAGTACTTC.

The chain joins TRBV7-2 to TRBJ2-1, with D possibly TRBD2 on 5 matching bases. In germline, CDR1 is SGHTA, CDR2 FQGNSA. CDR3 length: 15 amino acids. The V end was cut by 0 bases, the J end by 5 bases, with 11 bases between. CDR3 sequence: CASSLAGLGDNEQFF. The CDR3 DNA follows: TGTGCCAGCAGCTTAGCGGGATTGGGAGACAATGAGCAGTTCTTC.

The chain combines TRBV6-1 with TRBJ1-3; D gene uncertain. V lost 11 bases and J 0 bases, leaving 11 bases between the germline ends. The CDR3 covers 13 residues. Germline CDR1 is MNHNS and CDR2 is SASEGT. The CDR3 nucleotides are TGTGCCGCCCAGATACGCTCTGGAAACACCATATATTTT. Translation gives CAAQIRSGNTIYF.

This chain connects TRBV7-2 to TRBJ2-3; D perhaps matches TRBD1 (6 bases). The CDR3 spans 15 residues. Germline V CDR1 and CDR2: SGHTA, FQGNSA. V gave up 1 base and J gave up 2 bases, with 10 bases separating them. CDR3 amino acids: CASSLVQGLTDTQYF. The CDR3 nucleotides are TGTGCCAGCAGCTTAGTTCAGGGGCTCACAGATACGCAGTATTTT.

The J gene is TRBJ1-5, the V gene TRBV19; 7 bases match TRBD1. Germline lookup yields CDR1 LNHDA and CDR2 SQIVND (reference sequence). V was clipped by 5 bases and J by 10 bases; unmatched bases: 11. This CDR3 is 14 amino acids long. CDR3 DNA sequence: TGTGCCAGTAGTCCTACAGGGGAGACCCATCCCCAGCATTTT. Amino acids: CASSPTGETHPQHF.

The chain is built from TRBV4-1 and TRBJ1-6; 7 bases match TRBD1. The germline gives CDR1 MGHRA, CDR2 YSYEKL. V was clipped by 2 bases and J by 7 bases; unmatched bases: 11. The CDR3 extends over 17 amino acids. CDR3 sequence (DNA): TGCGCCAGCAGCCAAACTTCTACAGGGGTACCGAATTCACCCCTCCACTTT. Its protein product is CASSQTSTGVPNSPLHF.

This chain uses TRBV6-5 with TRBJ2-2; D is unresolved. The CDR3 spans 15 residues. Germline V gives CDR1 MNHEY, CDR2 SVGAGI. Between the trimmed V and J ends, which lost 5 bases and 7 bases, there was a span of 17 bases. This chain's CDR3 is CASSPLKYQHGELFF. For the CDR3, the DNA is TGTGCCAGCAGTCCCCTGAAGTATCAGCACGGGGAGCTGTTTTTT.